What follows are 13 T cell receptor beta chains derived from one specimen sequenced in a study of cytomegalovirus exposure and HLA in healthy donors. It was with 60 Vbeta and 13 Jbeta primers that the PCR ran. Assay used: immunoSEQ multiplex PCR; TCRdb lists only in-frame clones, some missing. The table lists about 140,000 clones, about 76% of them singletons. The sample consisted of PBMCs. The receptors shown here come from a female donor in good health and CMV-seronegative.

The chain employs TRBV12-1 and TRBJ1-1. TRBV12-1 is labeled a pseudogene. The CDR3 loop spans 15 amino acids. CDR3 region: CANAPRGRGNTEAFF. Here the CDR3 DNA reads TGTGCCAACGCTCCGCGGGGCCGAGGGAACACTGAAGCTTTCTTT.

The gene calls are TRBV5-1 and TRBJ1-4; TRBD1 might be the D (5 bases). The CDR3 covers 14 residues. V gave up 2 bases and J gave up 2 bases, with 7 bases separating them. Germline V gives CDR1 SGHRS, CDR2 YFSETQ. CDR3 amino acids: CASSFDSTNEKLFF. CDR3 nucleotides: TGCGCCAGCAGCTTCGACAGCACTAATGAAAAACTGTTTTTT.

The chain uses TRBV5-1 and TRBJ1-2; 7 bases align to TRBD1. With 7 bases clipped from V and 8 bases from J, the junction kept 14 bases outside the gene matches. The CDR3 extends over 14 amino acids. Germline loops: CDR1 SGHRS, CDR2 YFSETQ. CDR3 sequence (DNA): TGCGCCAGCTGGGGGACAGAGGGGGTAGAAGGCTACACCTTC. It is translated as CASWGTEGVEGYTF.

CDR3 amino acids: CASSLGLAGGEQFF. The DNA for the CDR3 is TGCGCCAGCAGCTTGGGGCTAGCGGGGGGTGAGCAGTTCTTC. The genes are TRBV5-1 and TRBJ2-1; 11 nucleotides align to TRBD2. V gave up 0 bases and J gave up 9 bases; unmatched junction bases: 2. CDR3 length equals 14 residues. Germline lookup yields CDR1 SGHRS and CDR2 YFSETQ. The full variable domain, its missing parts supplied by reference TRBV5-1 and TRBJ2-1, is KAGVTQTPRYLIKTRGQQVTLSCSPISGHRSVSWYQQTPGQGLQFLFEYFSETQRNKGNFPGRFSGRQFSNSRSEMNVSTLELGDSALYLCASSLGLAGGEQFFGPGTRLTVL.

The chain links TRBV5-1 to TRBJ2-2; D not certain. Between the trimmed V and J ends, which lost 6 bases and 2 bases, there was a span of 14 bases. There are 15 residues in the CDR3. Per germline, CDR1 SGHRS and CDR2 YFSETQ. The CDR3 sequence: CASNPAPGNTGELFF. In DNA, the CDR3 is TGCGCCAGCAACCCCGCCCCAGGAAACACCGGGGAGCTGTTTTTT.

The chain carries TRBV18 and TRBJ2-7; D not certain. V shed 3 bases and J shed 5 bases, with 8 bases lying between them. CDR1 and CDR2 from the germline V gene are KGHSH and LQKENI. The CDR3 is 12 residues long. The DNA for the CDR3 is TGTGCCAGCTCACCGAGAGGAGACGAGCAGTACTTC. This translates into CASSPRGDEQYF.

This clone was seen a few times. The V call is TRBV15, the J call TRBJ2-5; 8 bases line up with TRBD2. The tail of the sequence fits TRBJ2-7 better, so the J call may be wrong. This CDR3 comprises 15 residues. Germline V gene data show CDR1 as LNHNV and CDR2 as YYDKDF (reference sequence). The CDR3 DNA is TGTGCCACCAGCCCAAGAATTAGCGGGGTCCCCGAGCAGTACTTC. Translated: CATSPRISGVPEQYF.

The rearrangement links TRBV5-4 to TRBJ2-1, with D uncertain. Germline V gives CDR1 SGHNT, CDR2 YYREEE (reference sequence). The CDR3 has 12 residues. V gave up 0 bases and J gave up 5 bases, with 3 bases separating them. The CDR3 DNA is TGTGCCAGCAGCTTGGGGCACAATGAGCAGTTCTTC. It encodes CASSLGHNEQFF.

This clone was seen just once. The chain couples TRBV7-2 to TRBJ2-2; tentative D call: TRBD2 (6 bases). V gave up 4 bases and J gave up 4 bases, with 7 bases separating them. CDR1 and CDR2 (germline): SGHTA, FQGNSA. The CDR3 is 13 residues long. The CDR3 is CASSWRGTGELFF. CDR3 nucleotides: TGTGCCAGCAGCTGGAGGGGCACCGGGGAGCTGTTTTTT.

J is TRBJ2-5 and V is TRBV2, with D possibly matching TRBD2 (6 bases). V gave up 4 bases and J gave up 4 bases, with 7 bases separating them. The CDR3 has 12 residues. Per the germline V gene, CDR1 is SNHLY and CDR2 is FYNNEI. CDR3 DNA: TGTGCCAGCAGTGTGGGGGGAGAGACCCAGTACTTC. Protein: CASSVGGETQYF.

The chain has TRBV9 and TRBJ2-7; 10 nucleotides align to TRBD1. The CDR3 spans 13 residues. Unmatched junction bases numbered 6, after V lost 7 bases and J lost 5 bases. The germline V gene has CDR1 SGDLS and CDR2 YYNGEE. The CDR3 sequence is CASGGGQGNEQYF. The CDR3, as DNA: TGTGCCAGCGGGGGGGGACAGGGGAACGAGCAGTACTTC.

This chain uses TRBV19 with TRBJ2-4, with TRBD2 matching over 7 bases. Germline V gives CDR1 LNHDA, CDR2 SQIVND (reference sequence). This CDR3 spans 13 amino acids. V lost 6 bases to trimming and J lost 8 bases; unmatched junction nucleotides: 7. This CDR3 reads CASSAGRADIQYF. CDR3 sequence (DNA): TGTGCCAGTAGCGCAGGGAGGGCGGACATTCAGTACTTC.

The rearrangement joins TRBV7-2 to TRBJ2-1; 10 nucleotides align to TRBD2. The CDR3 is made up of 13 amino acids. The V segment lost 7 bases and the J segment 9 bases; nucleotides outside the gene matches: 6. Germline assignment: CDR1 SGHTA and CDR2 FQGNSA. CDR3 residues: CASTGTSAVEQFF. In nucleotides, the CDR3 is TGTGCCAGCACCGGGACTAGCGCGGTTGAGCAGTTCTTC.